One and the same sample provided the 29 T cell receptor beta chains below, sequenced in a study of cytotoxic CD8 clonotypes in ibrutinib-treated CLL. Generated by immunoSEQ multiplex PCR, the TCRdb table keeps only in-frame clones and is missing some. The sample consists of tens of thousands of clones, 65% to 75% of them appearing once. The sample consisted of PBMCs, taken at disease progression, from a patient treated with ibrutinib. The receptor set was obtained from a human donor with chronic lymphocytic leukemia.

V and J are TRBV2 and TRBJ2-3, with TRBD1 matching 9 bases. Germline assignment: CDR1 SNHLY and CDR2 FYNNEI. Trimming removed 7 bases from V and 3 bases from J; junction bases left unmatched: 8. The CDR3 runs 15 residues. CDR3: CASTKDRGKTDTQYF. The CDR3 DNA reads TGTGCCAGCACTAAGGACAGGGGTAAAACAGATACGCAGTATTTT.

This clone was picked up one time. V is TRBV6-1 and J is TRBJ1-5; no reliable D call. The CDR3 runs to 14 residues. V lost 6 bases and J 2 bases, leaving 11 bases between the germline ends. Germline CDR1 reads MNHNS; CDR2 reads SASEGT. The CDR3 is CASSAQYGNQPQHF. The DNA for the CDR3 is TGTGCCAGCAGCGCCCAATACGGCAATCAGCCCCAGCATTTT.

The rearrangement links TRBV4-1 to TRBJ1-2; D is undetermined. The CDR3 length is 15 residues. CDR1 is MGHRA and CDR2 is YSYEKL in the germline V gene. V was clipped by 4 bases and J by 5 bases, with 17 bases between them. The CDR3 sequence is CASSPGPAMGYGYTF. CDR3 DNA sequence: TGCGCCAGCAGCCCTGGACCCGCAATGGGGTATGGCTACACCTTC.

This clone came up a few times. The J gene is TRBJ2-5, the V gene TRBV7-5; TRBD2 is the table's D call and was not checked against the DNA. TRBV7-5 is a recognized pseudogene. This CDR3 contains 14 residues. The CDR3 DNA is TGTGTCAGAAGCTTAGCGGCGGGCGAAGAGACCCAGTACTTC. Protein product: CVRSLAAGEETQYF.

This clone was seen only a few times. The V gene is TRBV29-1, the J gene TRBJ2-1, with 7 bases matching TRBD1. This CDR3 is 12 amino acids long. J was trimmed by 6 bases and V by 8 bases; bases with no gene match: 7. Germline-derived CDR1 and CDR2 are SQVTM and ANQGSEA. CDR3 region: CSLRQGSNEQFF. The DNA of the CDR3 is TGCAGCCTCCGACAGGGTAGCAATGAGCAGTTCTTC.

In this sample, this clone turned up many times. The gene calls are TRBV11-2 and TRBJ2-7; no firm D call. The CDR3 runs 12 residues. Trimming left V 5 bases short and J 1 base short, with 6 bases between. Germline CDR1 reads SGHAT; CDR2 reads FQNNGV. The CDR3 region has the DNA TGTGCCAGCAGCGTAGGGTCCTACGAGCAGTACTTC. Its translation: CASSVGSYEQYF. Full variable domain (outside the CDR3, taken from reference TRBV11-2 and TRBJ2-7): EAGVAQSPRYKIIEKRQSVAFWCNPISGHATLYWYQQILGQGPKLLIQFQNNGVVDDSQLPKDRFSAERLKGVDSTLKIQPAKLEDSAVYLCASSVGSYEQYFGPGTRLTVT.

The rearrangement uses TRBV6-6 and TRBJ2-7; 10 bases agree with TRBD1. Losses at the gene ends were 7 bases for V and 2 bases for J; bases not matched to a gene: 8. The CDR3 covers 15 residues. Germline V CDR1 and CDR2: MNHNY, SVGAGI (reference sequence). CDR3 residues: CASKGQGTRTYEQYF. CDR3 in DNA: TGTGCCAGCAAGGGACAGGGGACCCGGACCTACGAGCAGTACTTC.

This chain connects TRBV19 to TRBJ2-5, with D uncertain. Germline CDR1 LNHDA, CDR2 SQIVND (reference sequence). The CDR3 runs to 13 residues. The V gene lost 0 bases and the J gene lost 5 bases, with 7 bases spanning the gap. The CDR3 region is CASSIDSAETQYF. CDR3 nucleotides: TGTGCCAGTAGTATAGACTCTGCGGAGACCCAGTACTTC.

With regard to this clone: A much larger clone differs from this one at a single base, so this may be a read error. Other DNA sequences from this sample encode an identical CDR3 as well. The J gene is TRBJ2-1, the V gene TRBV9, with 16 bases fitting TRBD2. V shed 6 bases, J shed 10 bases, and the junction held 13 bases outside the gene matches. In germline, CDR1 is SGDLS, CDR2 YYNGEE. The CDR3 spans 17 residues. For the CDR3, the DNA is TGTGCCAGCAATCTAAACCCCGGGACTAGCGGGGGGGCAGAGCAGTTCTTC. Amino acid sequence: CASNLNPGTSGGAEQFF.

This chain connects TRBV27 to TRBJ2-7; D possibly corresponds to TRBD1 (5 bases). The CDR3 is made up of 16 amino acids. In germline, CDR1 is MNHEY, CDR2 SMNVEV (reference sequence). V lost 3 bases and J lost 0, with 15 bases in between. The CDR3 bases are TGTGCCAGCAGTTTGGCCGGACAACCTCGCTCCTACGAGCAGTACTTC. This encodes CASSLAGQPRSYEQYF.

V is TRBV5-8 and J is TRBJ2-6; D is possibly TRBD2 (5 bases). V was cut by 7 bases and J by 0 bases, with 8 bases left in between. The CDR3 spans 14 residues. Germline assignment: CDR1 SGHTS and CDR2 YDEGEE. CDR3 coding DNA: TGTGCCAGCTTGGGGAGCTCTGGGGCCAACGTCCTGACTTTC. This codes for CASLGSSGANVLTF.

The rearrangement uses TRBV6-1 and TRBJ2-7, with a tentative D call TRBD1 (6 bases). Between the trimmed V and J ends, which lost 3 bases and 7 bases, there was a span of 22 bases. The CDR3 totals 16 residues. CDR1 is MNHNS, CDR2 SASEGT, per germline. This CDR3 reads CASSDYSVGQLEEQYF. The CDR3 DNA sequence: TGTGCCAGCAGTGATTATTCCGTCGGACAGCTTGAGGAGCAGTACTTC.

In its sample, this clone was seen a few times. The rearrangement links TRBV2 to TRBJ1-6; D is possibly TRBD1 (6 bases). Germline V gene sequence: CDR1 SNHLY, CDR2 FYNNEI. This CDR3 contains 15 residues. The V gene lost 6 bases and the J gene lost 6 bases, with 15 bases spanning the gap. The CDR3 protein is CASSNKQGPNSPLHF. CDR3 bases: TGTGCCAGCAGCAACAAACAGGGACCTAATTCACCCCTCCACTTT.

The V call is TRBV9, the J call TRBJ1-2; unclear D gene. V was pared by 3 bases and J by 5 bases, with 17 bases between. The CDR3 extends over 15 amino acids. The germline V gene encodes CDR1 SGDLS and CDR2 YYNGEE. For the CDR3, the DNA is TGTGCCAGCAGCGCTGACCGGCAAGCTACTTATGGCTACACCTTC. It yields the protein CASSADRQATYGYTF.

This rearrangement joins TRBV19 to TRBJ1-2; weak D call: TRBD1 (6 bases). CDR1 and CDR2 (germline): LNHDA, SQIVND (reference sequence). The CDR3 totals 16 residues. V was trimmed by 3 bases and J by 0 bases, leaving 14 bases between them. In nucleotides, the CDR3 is TGTGCCAGTAGTATTCTCCAAGACAGGCCTAACTATGGCTACACCTTC. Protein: CASSILQDRPNYGYTF.

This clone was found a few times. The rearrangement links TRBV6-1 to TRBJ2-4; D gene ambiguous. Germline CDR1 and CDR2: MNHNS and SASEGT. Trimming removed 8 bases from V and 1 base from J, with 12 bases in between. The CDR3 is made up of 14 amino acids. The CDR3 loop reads CASLDRVAKNIQYF. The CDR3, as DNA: TGTGCCAGCCTAGACCGGGTGGCCAAAAACATTCAGTACTTC.

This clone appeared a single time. The CDR3 nucleotides are TGTGCCAGCAGCTTGGTCGGGACGGACAATTCACCCCTCCACTTT. It codes for CASSLVGTDNSPLHF. The chain joins TRBV5-5 to TRBJ1-6; maybe TRBD1 (5 bases). Trimming removed 0 bases at V and 7 bases at J, with 11 bases between. This CDR3 is built from 15 residues. Germline V CDR1 and CDR2: SGHKS, YYEKEE (reference sequence). Based on the CDR3 plus reference TRBV5-5 and TRBJ1-6, the full variable domain is DAGVTQSPTHLIKTRGQQVTLRCSPISGHKSVSWYQQVLGQGPQFIFQYYEKEERGRGNFPDRFSARQFPNYSSELNVNALLLGDSALYLCASSLVGTDNSPLHFGNGTRLTVT.

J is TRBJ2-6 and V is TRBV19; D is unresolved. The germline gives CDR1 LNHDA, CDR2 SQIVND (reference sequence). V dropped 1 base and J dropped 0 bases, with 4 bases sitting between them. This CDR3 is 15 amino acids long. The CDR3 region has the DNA TGTGCCAGTAGTATAGGTAACTCTGGGGCCAACGTCCTGACTTTC. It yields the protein CASSIGNSGANVLTF.

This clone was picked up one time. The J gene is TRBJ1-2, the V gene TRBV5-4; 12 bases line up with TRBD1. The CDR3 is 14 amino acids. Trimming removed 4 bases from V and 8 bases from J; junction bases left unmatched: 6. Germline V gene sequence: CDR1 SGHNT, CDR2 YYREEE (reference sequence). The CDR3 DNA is TGTGCCAGCAGCAGGGACAGGGGGCCTCGGGGCTACACCTTC. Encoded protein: CASSRDRGPRGYTF.

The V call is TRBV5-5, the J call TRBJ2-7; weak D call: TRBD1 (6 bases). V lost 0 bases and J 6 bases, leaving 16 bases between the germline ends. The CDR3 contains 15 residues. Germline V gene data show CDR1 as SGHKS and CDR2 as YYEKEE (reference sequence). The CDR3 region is CASSLDGQTLGEQYF. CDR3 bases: TGTGCCAGCAGCTTGGACGGACAGACGTTAGGCGAGCAGTACTTC.

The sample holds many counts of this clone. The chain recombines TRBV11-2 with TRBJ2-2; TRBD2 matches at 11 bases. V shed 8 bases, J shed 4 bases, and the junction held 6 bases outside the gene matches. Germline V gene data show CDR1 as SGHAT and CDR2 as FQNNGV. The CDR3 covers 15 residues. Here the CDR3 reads CASRTSGGATGELFF. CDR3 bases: TGTGCCAGCCGTACTAGCGGGGGCGCCACCGGGGAGCTGTTTTTT.

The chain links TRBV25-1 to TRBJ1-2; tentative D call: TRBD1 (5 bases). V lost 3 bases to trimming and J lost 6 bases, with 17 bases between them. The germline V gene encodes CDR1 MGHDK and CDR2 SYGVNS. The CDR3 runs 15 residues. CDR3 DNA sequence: TGTGCCAGCAGTGAGCTGGGGCGTCAGATGGATGGCTACACCTTC. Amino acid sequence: CASSELGRQMDGYTF.

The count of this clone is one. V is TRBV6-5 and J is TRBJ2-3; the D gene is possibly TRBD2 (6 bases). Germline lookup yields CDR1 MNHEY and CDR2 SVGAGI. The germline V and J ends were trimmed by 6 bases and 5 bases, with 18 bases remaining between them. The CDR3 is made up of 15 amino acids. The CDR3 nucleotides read TGTGCCAGCAGCCACCGGGGCGGGGTTGAAGATACGCAGTATTTT. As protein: CASSHRGGVEDTQYF.

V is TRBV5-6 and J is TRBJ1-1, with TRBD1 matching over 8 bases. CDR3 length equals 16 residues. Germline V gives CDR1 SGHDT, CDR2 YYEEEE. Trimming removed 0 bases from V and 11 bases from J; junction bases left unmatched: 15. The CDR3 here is CASSLVEGQGAGPAFF. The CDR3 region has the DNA TGTGCCAGCAGCTTGGTGGAGGGTCAGGGGGCTGGGCCGGCTTTCTTT.

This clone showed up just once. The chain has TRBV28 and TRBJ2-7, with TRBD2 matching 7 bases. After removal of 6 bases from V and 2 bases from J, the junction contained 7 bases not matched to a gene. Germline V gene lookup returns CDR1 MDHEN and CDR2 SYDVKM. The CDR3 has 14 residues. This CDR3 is CASRLGGDPYEQYF. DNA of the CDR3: TGTGCCAGCAGGTTGGGGGGGGATCCCTACGAGCAGTACTTC.

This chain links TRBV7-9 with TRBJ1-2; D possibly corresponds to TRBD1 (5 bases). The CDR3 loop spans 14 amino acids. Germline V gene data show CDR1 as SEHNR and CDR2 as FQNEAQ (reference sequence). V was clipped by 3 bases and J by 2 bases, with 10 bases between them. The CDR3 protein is CASSFGHMNYGYTF. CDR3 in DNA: TGTGCCAGCAGCTTCGGACACATGAACTATGGCTACACCTTC.

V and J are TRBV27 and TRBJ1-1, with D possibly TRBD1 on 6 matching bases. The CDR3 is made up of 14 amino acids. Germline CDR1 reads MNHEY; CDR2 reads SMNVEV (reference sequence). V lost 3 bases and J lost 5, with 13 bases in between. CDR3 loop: CASSFGRRGTEAFF. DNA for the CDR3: TGTGCCAGCAGTTTCGGGCGGAGGGGGACTGAAGCTTTCTTT.

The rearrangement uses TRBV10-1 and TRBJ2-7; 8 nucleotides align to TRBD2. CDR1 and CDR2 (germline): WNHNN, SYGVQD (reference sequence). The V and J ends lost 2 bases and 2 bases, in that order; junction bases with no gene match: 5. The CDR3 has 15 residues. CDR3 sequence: CASSEVTSGPYEQYF. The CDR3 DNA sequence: TGCGCCAGCAGTGAGGTAACTAGCGGACCCTACGAGCAGTACTTC.

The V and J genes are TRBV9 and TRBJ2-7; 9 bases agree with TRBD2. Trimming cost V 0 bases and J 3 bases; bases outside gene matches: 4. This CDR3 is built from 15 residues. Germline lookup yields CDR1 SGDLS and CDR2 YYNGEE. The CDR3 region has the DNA TGTGCCAGCAGCGTAGGAGCGGGGGGTCACTACGAGCAGTACTTC. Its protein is CASSVGAGGHYEQYF. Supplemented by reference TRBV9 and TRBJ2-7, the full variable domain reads DSGVTQTPKHLITATGQRVTLRCSPRSGDLSVYWYQQSLDQGLQFLIQYYNGEERAKGNILERFSAQQFPDLHSELNLSSLELGDSALYFCASSVGAGGHYEQYFGPGTRLTVT.